Listed below are T cell receptor beta chains from one sample, sequenced in a study of blood T cell repertoires in COVID-19. The table came from immunoSEQ multiplex PCR; TCRdb's copy has only in-frame clones and leaves some out. The table includes around 180,000 clones, approximately 89% detected once. Sample: peripheral blood. The receptors were gathered from a man aged 40-55 years with active or convalescent COVID-19. CDR3s leave out the opening cysteine and the closing phenylalanine or tryptophan. The order of the fields is V gene, CDR3 protein.

>TRBV29-1
SVEDQGPNYGYT
>TRBV6-5
ASRSPGQGAEKLF
>TRBV30
AWNLRQTDYGYT
>TRBV18
ASSPLDRTMDGYT
>TRBV5-4
ASSQRTSGGAQF
>TRBV27
ASTPSSGWDTGELF
>TRBV9
ASSFSRGGETQY
>TRBV3-1/TRBV3-2
ASSQDRAGRDYGYT
>TRBV18
ASSLGTENYGYT
>TRBV5-1
ASSPGGTSGYNEQF
>TRBV6-5
ASSRGTDEQY
>TRBV9
ASSATSRPYNEQF
>TRBV19
ASSTTRTDTQY
>TRBV7-9
ASGPGGSNQPQH